The 22 T cell receptor beta chains in this list originate from one sample, sequenced in a study of response to subunit inactivated influenza vaccine. TCRdb fed the RT-PCR reads into MiXCR, producing one record per CDR3 protein. The repertoire has over 150,000 distinct CDR3 sequences, 9.5% to 12% of them found once; the top ten carry roughly 36%. The source was CD8+ T cells sorted from PBMCs, collected 23 to 25 months after vaccination. The source is a man between 50 and 69 years old who received an inactivated influenza vaccine.

The rearrangement links TRBV12-3 or TRBV12-4 to TRBJ1-5; 8 bases fit TRBD1. This CDR3 region has 16 residues. The trim removed 3 bases at V and 5 bases at J, leaving 9 bases unmatched. As DNA, the CDR3 is TGTGCCAGCAGTTTTCGAGGGACAGGAGTTGATCAGCCCCAGCATTTT. Amino acids: CASSFRGTGVDQPQHF.

This clonotype turned up a few times. The chain combines TRBV12-3 or TRBV12-4 with TRBJ2-1; 11 bases line up with TRBD2. With 2 bases clipped from V and 0 bases from J, the junction kept 9 bases outside the gene matches. The CDR3 totals 19 residues. The chain's CDR3 is CASSLFGLAGASSYNEQFF. In DNA form, the CDR3 reads TGTGCCAGCAGTTTATTTGGACTAGCGGGCGCCAGCTCCTACAATGAGCAGTTCTTC.

This clonotype came up a few times. This sequence joins TRBV27 and TRBJ2-2, with TRBD2 identical over 8 bases. Losses at the gene ends were 2 bases for V and 7 bases for J; bases not matched to a gene: 6. Germline V gene sequence: CDR1 MNHEY, CDR2 SMNVEV (reference sequence). The CDR3 totals 15 residues. Written as DNA, the CDR3 is TGTGCCAGCAGTTTAATCGGGGGGGCTCACGGGGAGCTGTTTTTT. Translation gives CASSLIGGAHGELFF.

The chain has TRBV3-1 and TRBJ2-3; TRBD2 might be the D (7 bases). V lost 5 bases and J 4 bases, leaving 22 bases between the germline ends. The CDR3 is 17 amino acids. Germline CDR1 LGHDT, CDR2 YNNKEL (reference sequence). This CDR3 is CASSSNKWEGGPDTQYF. The CDR3 DNA is TGTGCCAGCAGCAGCAATAAGTGGGAGGGGGGTCCAGATACGCAGTATTTT.

This clonotype was detected ten times or more. The CDR3 region has the DNA TGTGCCATCAGTGCCGGGACTAGCGGGGGACCCAAATACGAGCAGTACTTC. This codes for CAISAGTSGGPKYEQYF. This chain connects TRBV10-3 to TRBJ2-7, with TRBD2 identical over 14 bases. The J segment lost 4 bases and the V segment lost 4 bases, leaving 9 bases of the junction unmatched. Germline CDR1 ENHRY, CDR2 SYGVKD. This CDR3 region has 17 residues.

This clonotype was observed a handful of times. The chain links TRBV9 to TRBJ2-3, with TRBD1 matching 11 bases. The CDR3 runs to 15 residues. Germline CDR1 and CDR2: SGDLS and YYNGEE. Trimming removed 4 bases from V and 5 bases from J; junction bases left unmatched: 6. The CDR3 loop reads CASSPDRGLRDTQYF. In nucleotides, the CDR3 is TGTGCCAGCAGCCCGGACAGGGGGCTGAGAGATACGCAGTATTTT.

Here the CDR3 reads CASSLVPGTGRYEQYF. In nucleotides, the CDR3 is TGTGCCAGCAGCTTAGTCCCCGGGACAGGGAGGTACGAGCAGTACTTC. The genes are TRBV7-9 and TRBJ2-7; TRBD1 aligns across 9 bases. CDR1 and CDR2 (germline): SEHNR, FQNEAQ (reference sequence). V lost 1 base to trimming and J lost 4 bases; unmatched junction nucleotides: 8. The CDR3 runs 16 residues.

This chain connects TRBV19 to TRBJ2-5, with 10 positions matching TRBD2. CDR1 is LNHDA, CDR2 SQIVND, per germline (reference sequence). V shed 5 bases, J shed 2 bases, and the junction held 8 bases outside the gene matches. The length of the CDR3 is 16 residues. In DNA form, the CDR3 reads TGTGCCAGTAGTGCCCTAGCGGGAGCCTTTCAAGAGACCCAGTACTTC. Translating it yields CASSALAGAFQETQYF.

J is TRBJ2-1 and V is TRBV19; D ambiguous. Germline V lookup: CDR1 LNHDA, CDR2 SQIVND (reference sequence). V was trimmed by 7 bases and J by 7 bases, leaving 17 bases between them. CDR3 size: 14 residues. The CDR3 nucleotides are TGTGCCAGTAACCCCTTCCCCCAACGGAATGAGCAGTTCTTC. As protein: CASNPFPQRNEQFF.

This clonotype appeared a few times. This chain joins TRBV7-3 and TRBJ2-3; D is uncertain. Per the germline V gene, CDR1 is SGHTA and CDR2 is FQGTGA. There are 14 residues in the CDR3. Between the trimmed V and J ends, which lost 5 bases and 4 bases, there was a span of 13 bases. CDR3 in DNA: TGTGCCAGCAGCCCTTTTGAAGGTCCAGATACGCAGTATTTT. Encoded protein: CASSPFEGPDTQYF.

In its sample, this clonotype was seen a few times. This chain uses TRBV7-2 with TRBJ1-5; D unresolved. Germline CDR1 and CDR2: SGHTA and FQGNSA. Trimming shortened V by 1 base and J by 6 bases, and 13 bases separated the two germline ends. This CDR3 contains 15 residues. The CDR3 nucleotides are TGTGCCAGCAGCTTAGATGGCCGAACAGCTCAGCCCCAGCATTTT. This encodes CASSLDGRTAQPQHF. Variable domain in full (rest from reference TRBV7-2 and TRBJ1-5): GAGVSQSPSNKVTEKGKDVELRCDPISGHTALYWYRQSLGQGLEFLIYFQGNSAPDKSGLPSDRFSAERTGGSVSTLTIQRTQQEDSAVYLCASSLDGRTAQPQHFGDGTRLSIL.

This chain links TRBV5-6 with TRBJ2-2; no firm D call. The CDR3 has 14 amino acids. Per the germline V gene, CDR1 is SGHDT and CDR2 is YYEEEE. Trimming cost V 4 bases and J 4 bases, with 11 bases left between them. CDR3 amino acids: CASSPVQSTGELFF. The CDR3 coding sequence is TGTGCCAGCAGCCCCGTCCAGAGCACCGGGGAGCTGTTTTTT.

The chain uses TRBV12-3 or TRBV12-4 and TRBJ2-2, with 8 positions matching TRBD1. The J segment lost 1 base and the V segment lost 8 bases, leaving 6 bases of the junction unmatched. The CDR3 loop spans 15 amino acids. CDR3 sequence (DNA): TGTGCCAGCGTTGGACAGGGTGAGAACACCGGGGAGCTGTTTTTT. This sequence encodes CASVGQGENTGELFF.

The rearrangement joins TRBV15 to TRBJ2-4; D is possibly TRBD1 (5 bases). The length of the CDR3 is 18 residues. V gave up 0 bases and J gave up 0 bases, with 15 bases separating them. Germline V gene sequence: CDR1 LNHNV, CDR2 YYDKDF (reference sequence). CDR3 nucleotides: TGTGCCACCAGCAGAGATGGATCGACAGCACTAGCCAAAAACATTCAGTACTTC. It specifies CATSRDGSTALAKNIQYF.

This chain connects TRBV5-8 to TRBJ1-6, with 10 bases that match TRBD1. This CDR3 comprises 15 residues. V shed 4 bases, J shed 8 bases, and the junction held 6 bases outside the gene matches. CDR1 and CDR2 (germline): SGHTS, YDEGEE. CDR3 residues: CASSRDRGPYSPLHF. The CDR3 DNA is TGTGCCAGCAGCCGCGACAGGGGGCCTTATTCACCCCTCCACTTT.

This chain links TRBV7-8 with TRBJ2-1; TRBD2 aligns across 10 bases. Germline V gene data show CDR1 as SGHVS and CDR2 as FQNEAQ. This CDR3 is 15 amino acids long. Losses at the gene ends were 4 bases for V and 5 bases for J; bases not matched to a gene: 5. CDR3 protein: CASSSLAGANNEQFF. The DNA of the CDR3 is TGTGCCAGCAGCTCCCTAGCGGGGGCCAACAATGAGCAGTTCTTC.

Judged by abundance, this clonotype is medium-sized. The chain carries TRBV9 and TRBJ2-7; tentatively, D is TRBD1 or TRBD2 (5 bases each). Per germline, CDR1 SGDLS and CDR2 YYNGEE. There are 14 residues in the CDR3. V was trimmed by 2 bases and J by 5 bases, leaving 14 bases between them. In nucleotides, the CDR3 is TGTGCCAGCAGCGTGGGGGTAGTTATGCACGAGCAGTACTTC. Its translation is CASSVGVVMHEQYF.

CDR3 sequence: CASSQGLAGEGQFF. DNA of the CDR3: TGTGCCAGCAGCCAAGGCCTAGCGGGGGAGGGGCAGTTCTTC. V gene TRBV4-2 combines with J gene TRBJ2-1, with 10 bases fitting TRBD2. There are 14 residues in the CDR3. Germline assignment: CDR1 LGHNA and CDR2 YNFKEQ. V trimming: 1 base; J trimming: 12 bases; junction bases outside the gene matches: 6.

This clonotype was counted only a few times. V and J are TRBV6-1 and TRBJ2-5; either TRBD1 or TRBD2 may supply D (5 bases each). Trimming removed 6 bases at V and 5 bases at J, with 16 bases between. There are 14 residues in the CDR3. Germline CDR1 is MNHNS and CDR2 is SASEGT. The CDR3 region is CASSSEGFGETQYF. CDR3 bases: TGTGCCAGCAGCTCCGAGGGGTTCGGGGAGACCCAGTACTTC.

This clonotype has more than one count but fewer than ten. The V call is TRBV5-1, the J call TRBJ2-3; 8 bases are shared with TRBD2. Germline trimming cut 0 bases from V and 4 bases from J; bases unmatched to any gene: 1. Per germline, CDR1 SGHRS and CDR2 YFSETQ. This CDR3 comprises 14 residues. For the CDR3, the DNA is TGCGCCAGCAGCTTGGACGGGGGGGCAGATACGCAGTATTTT. It specifies CASSLDGGADTQYF.

The chain recombines TRBV5-1 with TRBJ1-6, with 8 bases fitting TRBD1. This CDR3 spans 15 amino acids. Germline V gene data show CDR1 as SGHRS and CDR2 as YFSETQ. Trimming removed 4 bases from V and 7 bases from J; junction bases left unmatched: 7. CDR3 sequence reads: CASSETGTGNSPLHF. In nucleotides, the CDR3 is TGCGCCAGCAGCGAGACCGGGACAGGAAATTCACCCCTCCACTTT.

The chain combines TRBV20-1 with TRBJ1-5; D may be TRBD1 (5 bases). CDR3 length: 14 residues. The germline V and J ends were trimmed by 3 bases and 3 bases, with 12 bases remaining between them. The germline CDR1 and CDR2 sequences are DFQATT and SNEGSKA (reference sequence). The CDR3: CSASSLGTNQPQHF. The CDR3 coding sequence is TGCAGTGCTAGCTCCCTAGGGACCAATCAGCCCCAGCATTTT.